The subject of this entry is one T cell receptor (beta chain). Its specificity is unknown. CDR3 size: 12 residues. Germline V gives CDR1 MDHEN, CDR2 SYDVKM. The V gene end was trimmed by 6 bases and the J gene end by 11 bases; junction bases not matched to a gene: 9. These data come from a study of beta chain features in type 1 diabetes. Study-wide background: Patients and healthy donors were similar in age, gender and cell yields. Study-wide results and limits: For type 1 diabetes patients, VDJ junctions showed fewer insertions and more deletions. A moderate, significant TCRB CDR3 shortening appeared in type 1 diabetes across four CD4+ subsets.

As every portion of the isolated RNA was reverse transcribed, the sequencing read expressed TCRB transcripts. Method: immunoSEQ multiplex PCR; TCRdb's copy keeps in-frame clones and lacks some. The sample holds roughly 140,000 clones, roughly 7.2% seen once. Sorted cells reached over 98% purity in every population. The chain couples TRBV28 to TRBJ2-5, with 7 bases that match TRBD1. The clonotype originates from a woman between 25 and 40 years old in good health. The specimen was central memory CD4+ T cells from blood. CDR3 bases: TGTGCCAGCAGCGACCACGGGACAGCTCAGTACTTC. This codes for CASSDHGTAQYF. The full variable domain, with the rest looked up from reference TRBV28 and TRBJ2-5, is DVKVTQSSRYLVKRTGEKVFLECVQDMDHENMFWYRQDPGLGLRLIYFSYDVKMKEKGDIPEGYSVSREKKERFSLILESASTNQTSMYLCASSDHGTAQYFGPGTRLLVL.